This TCR beta chain comes out of a study of blood T cell repertoires in COVID-19. Study-level information: T cells, B-cell-depleted T cells, or PBMCs provided the cDNA or gDNA that served as material.

The germline CDR1 and CDR2 sequences are SSHAT and FNYEAQ (reference sequence). Trimming removed 2 bases at V and 2 bases at J, with 6 bases between. The length of the CDR3 is 13 residues. Many counts were recorded for this clone. In the original workflow: Amplified reference gene primers provided the basis for estimating nucleated cell counts. Method: immunoSEQ multiplex PCR; TCRdb's copy keeps in-frame clones and lacks some. D and trimming were read from the DNA, whereas the V and J calls and clone size are those reported in that table. The sample lists 150,000 to 200,000 clones; roughly four fifths were seen once.

Source material: peripheral blood. This chain connects TRBV7-7 to TRBJ2-5; D remains ambiguous. This TCR was sampled from an elderly woman with acute or convalescent COVID-19. The CDR3, as DNA: TGTGCCAGCAGCTTATGGCAGCAAGAGACCCAGTACTTC. Translation gives CASSLWQQETQYF.